Detailed here is one T cell receptor (beta chain). This sample was taken from a study of blood T cell repertoires in COVID-19. Study-wide background: The origin of the acute and convalescent COVID-19 samples was the United States, Italy and Spain. PBMCs, B-cell-depleted T cells, or T cells provided the cDNA or gDNA that made up the material.

As processed by the authors: Amplifying reference gene primers gave estimates of nucleated cell counts. TCRdb's table, derived via immunoSEQ multiplex PCR, lists solely in-frame clones and lacks some. V, J and clone size are taken as reported in that table, and D and trimming were inferred from the DNA itself. This sample has about 140,000 clones, with approximately 80% found just once. This TCR derives from a woman aged 50 to 60 with acute or convalescent COVID-19. The sample was peripheral blood.

This CDR3 reads CASSPGYNQPQHF. The CDR3 region has the DNA TGTGCCAGCAGCCCGGGGTACAATCAGCCCCAGCATTTT. The chain uses TRBV11-2 and TRBJ1-5; unclear D gene. Trimming cost V 5 bases and J 3 bases, with 8 bases left between them. The CDR3 spans 13 residues. The germline V gene has CDR1 SGHAT and CDR2 FQNNGV.